This TCR beta chain was sequenced during a study of T cells in tumors after PD-1 blockade. TCRdb's copy holds only in-frame clones and misses some; the assay was immunoSEQ multiplex PCR. Here the sample spans tens of thousands of clones, under 80% being singletons. Germline CDR1 reads LNHDA; CDR2 reads SQIVND (reference sequence). The CDR3 has 16 amino acids. The germline V and J ends were trimmed by 6 bases and 1 base, with 18 bases remaining between them. Genomic DNA template from tumor biopsies or peripheral blood, roughly 616 ng to 6,500 ng input. V gene TRBV19 combines with J gene TRBJ1-1; D is possibly TRBD1 (6 bases). Sequenced material: PBMCs, taken after anti-PD-1 treatment. The sequence came from a human donor with basal cell carcinoma. The CDR3 reads CASRAWRVQGNTEAFF. The CDR3 bases are TGTGCCAGTAGAGCCTGGAGGGTACAGGGGAACACTGAAGCTTTCTTT. Using reference TRBV19 and TRBJ1-1 for the parts outside the CDR3, the full variable domain is DGGITQSPKYLFRKEGQNVTLSCEQNLNHDAMYWYRQDPGQGLRLIYYSQIVNDFQKGDIAEGYSVSREKKESFPLTVTSAQKNPTAFYLCASRAWRVQGNTEAFFGQGTRLTVV.